Below, 6 T cell receptor beta chains from the same sample are listed, as sequenced in a study of blood T cell repertoires in COVID-19. Here immunoSEQ multiplex PCR was the method, and the copy in TCRdb shows in-frame clones only, minus some. The sample has about 160,000 clones; 75% to 90% are singletons. Source material: peripheral blood. Receptors originate from a man between 65 and 79 years old with acute or convalescent COVID-19.

The gene calls are TRBV28 and TRBJ2-1; 7 positions match TRBD1. Germline V lookup: CDR1 MDHEN, CDR2 SYDVKM. This CDR3 region has 16 residues. V dropped 4 bases and J dropped 9; count of bases not matched to a gene: 15. The CDR3 nucleotides are TGTGCCAGCAGTTCTCCCGGGACAGCGGCTTGGGCTGAGCAGTTCTTC. Amino acid sequence: CASSSPGTAAWAEQFF.

The rearrangement joins TRBV6-4 to TRBJ1-5, with D perhaps matching TRBD1 (6 bases). The CDR3 length is 19 residues. Germline CDR1 MRHNA, CDR2 SNTAGT. V gave up 7 bases and J gave up 0 bases, with 25 bases separating them. CDR3 protein: CASTGVPGAPPYSNQPQHF. The CDR3 DNA reads as TGTGCCAGCACTGGGGTGCCAGGGGCGCCTCCATATAGCAATCAGCCCCAGCATTTT.

This chain joins TRBV5-1 and TRBJ1-4, with TRBD1 matching over 9 bases. Germline V gene lookup returns CDR1 SGHRS and CDR2 YFSETQ. The CDR3 loop spans 16 amino acids. V lost 3 bases to trimming and J lost 2 bases; unmatched junction nucleotides: 5. The CDR3 DNA sequence: TGCGCCAGCAGCTCCGGGACAGGGATGACTAATGAAAAACTGTTTTTT. Residues: CASSSGTGMTNEKLFF.

The rearrangement links TRBV10-3 to TRBJ1-1; the D is unclear. The germline gives CDR1 ENHRY, CDR2 SYGVKD. Trimming cost V 4 bases and J 4 bases, with 7 bases left between them. The CDR3 covers 12 residues. Written as DNA, the CDR3 is TGTGCCATCAGTGGGAGTAGCACTGAAGCTTTCTTT. This sequence encodes CAISGSSTEAFF.

The genes are TRBV11-2 and TRBJ1-6; unclear D gene. The CDR3 loop spans 14 amino acids. From germline, CDR1 is SGHAT and CDR2 FQNNGV. Trimming left V 1 base short and J 7 bases short, with 8 bases between. The CDR3 is CASSLGLENSPLHF. Written as DNA, the CDR3 is TGTGCCAGCAGCTTAGGCTTAGAAAATTCACCCCTCCACTTT.

The V call is TRBV5-1, the J call TRBJ1-1; tentative D call: TRBD1 (5 bases). The germline V gene encodes CDR1 SGHRS and CDR2 YFSETQ. V was clipped by 0 bases and J by 0 bases, with 9 bases between them. This CDR3 contains 15 residues. The CDR3 DNA follows: TGCGCCAGCAGCTTGGGGGCAGGGATGAACACTGAAGCTTTCTTT. This codes for CASSLGAGMNTEAFF.